These 8 T cell receptor beta chains came from one sample sequenced in a study of T-cell memory formation after mild COVID-19. One entry per CDR3 protein, called by TCRdb with MiXCR from the 5' RACE reads. Of some 14,000 distinct CDR3 sequences in the sample, about 16% are singletons; the top ten hold about 60%. Sequencing was carried out using PBMCs or a T cell subset sorted from them (not recorded which). The receptors here all came from a man aged 18-30 years who had mild COVID-19 (a few samples of this study predate the infection). Cell type and time point are not known.

The chain couples TRBV5-5 to TRBJ2-5, with 7 bases lining up with TRBD1. The V gene's germline CDR1 is SGHKS and CDR2 YYEKEE (reference sequence). V lost 5 bases, J lost 1 base, and 5 bases stayed unmatched. There are 14 residues in the CDR3. This CDR3 reads CASRRQGTQETQYF. In DNA, the CDR3 is TGTGCCAGCAGAAGACAGGGAACCCAAGAGACCCAGTACTTC.

The rearrangement links TRBV5-8 to TRBJ2-1; TRBD1 might be the D (6 bases). Germline CDR1 and CDR2: SGHTS and YDEGEE. The V end was cut by 1 base, the J end by 4 bases, with 12 bases between. The CDR3 has 15 amino acids. Here the CDR3 reads CASSLRGTGYNEQFF. In DNA, the CDR3 is TGTGCCAGCAGCTTGAGGGGGACCGGGTACAATGAGCAGTTCTTC. The variable domain in full, completed from reference TRBV5-8 and TRBJ2-1, reads EAGVTQSPTHLIKTRGQQATLRCSPISGHTSVYWYQQALGLGLQFLLWYDEGEERNRGNFPPRFSGRQFPNYSSELNVNALELEDSALYLCASSLRGTGYNEQFFGPGTRLTVL.

This clonotype was observed many times. The V and J genes are TRBV4-3 and TRBJ1-3; no firm D call. The CDR3 sequence is 17 residues long. Germline V gene lookup returns CDR1 LGHNA and CDR2 YSLEER. V was trimmed by 3 bases and J by 0 bases, leaving 15 bases between them. CDR3 DNA sequence: TGCGCCAGCAGCCAGGACTCTCCGTTTTCCTCTGGAAACACCATATATTTT. Translating it yields CASSQDSPFSSGNTIYF.

The J gene is TRBJ1-3, the V gene TRBV5-1; D not certain. The CDR3 is 14 residues long. CDR1 and CDR2 (germline): SGHRS, YFSETQ. The ends were cut back, 2 bases at V and 0 bases at J, with 6 bases in the middle. CDR3 in amino acids: CASSLASSGNTIYF. CDR3 bases: TGCGCCAGCAGCTTAGCGAGCTCTGGAAACACCATATATTTT.

The chain recombines TRBV6-2 or TRBV6-3 with TRBJ2-1; D is unresolved. CDR1 is MNHEY, CDR2 SVGEGT, per germline. Deletions cut 6 bases from V and 8 bases from J, with 14 bases between. CDR3 length: 13 amino acids. The CDR3 DNA reads as TGTGCCAGCAGCCCGGACCAGCGCCATGAGCAGTTCTTC. This codes for CASSPDQRHEQFF.

V is TRBV6-4 and J is TRBJ2-7; TRBD2 matches at 7 bases. Germline CDR1 MRHNA, CDR2 SNTAGT. The CDR3 is made up of 17 amino acids. The DNA of the CDR3 is TGTGCCAGAAGTGACTCGATTCTCCAGCGGGGCTCCTACGAGCAGTACGTC. This sequence encodes CARSDSILQRGSYEQYV.

The V and J genes are TRBV5-5 and TRBJ2-5; D might be TRBD1 (6 bases). The CDR3 has 14 amino acids. Deletions cut 3 bases from V and 0 bases from J, with 9 bases between. Germline assignment: CDR1 SGHKS and CDR2 YYEKEE (reference sequence). The CDR3 sequence: CASSSWTDQETQYF. CDR3 sequence (DNA): TGTGCCAGCAGCTCCTGGACAGACCAAGAGACCCAGTACTTC.

The chain's CDR3 is CSAREWGSYEQYF. The DNA for the CDR3 is TGCAGTGCTAGAGAATGGGGCTCCTACGAGCAGTACTTC. V usage is TRBV20-1 and J usage is TRBJ2-7; no reliable D call. V was clipped by 0 bases and J by 0 bases, with 6 bases between them. This CDR3 is built from 13 residues. Germline CDR1 DFQATT, CDR2 SNEGSKA (reference sequence).